The sequence of this T cell receptor (beta chain) was determined in a study of shared clonotypes between healthy human individuals. The data were produced by immunoSEQ multiplex PCR, yet TCRdb's version contains in-frame clones alone and is incomplete. The data hold around 2.1 million clones, with 95% observed a single time. CD4+ cells were split into CD45RA+ naive and CD45RA-negative memory subsets. Per germline, CDR1 SGHTA and CDR2 FQGNSA. With 5 bases removed from V and 8 bases from J, the gap between germline ends came to 16 bases. The length of the CDR3 is 15 residues. This receptor was taken from a man aged 18 to 35 in good health. The chain couples TRBV7-2 to TRBJ1-6, with D unclear. Sequencing input: naive CD4+ T cells sorted from blood. The subset is: CD45RA+ positively selected. The CDR3 bases are TGTGCCAGCAGCAGAAGCTCAAACGGGGATTCACCCCTCCACTTT. It codes for CASSRSSNGDSPLHF. The full variable domain, its missing parts supplied by reference TRBV7-2 and TRBJ1-6, is GAGVSQSPSNKVTEKGKDVELRCDPISGHTALYWYRQSLGQGLEFLIYFQGNSAPDKSGLPSDRFSAERTGGSVSTLTIQRTQQEDSAVYLCASSRSSNGDSPLHFGNGTRLTVT.